This T cell receptor beta chain was sequenced for a study of blood T cells in healthy people across ages. Findings and caveats of the study: Among long-lived donors, naive CD4+ cells were more numerous and diversity higher than in aged donors. Per million T cells, TCR beta diversity dropped roughly linearly as age increased.

This clonotype appeared a few times. The antigen is undetermined. PCR was performed a second time for 7 to 11 cycles using a sample-barcoded 5' primer and a J-beta primer mix. Template switching added a 12-random-nucleotide identifier to every cDNA molecule. One entry per CDR3 protein, called by TCRdb with MiXCR from the 5' RACE reads. There are under 800,000 distinct CDR3 sequences in the sample; 43% occur only once, and 20% lies in the top ten. Each sample had at least 6 million PBMCs isolated. The CDR3 sequence is 12 residues long. Trimming at V came to 11 bases and at J to 8 bases, leaving 9 bases not matched to a gene. CDR1 MNHEY and CDR2 SMNVEV come from the germline V gene (reference sequence).

This chain uses TRBV27 with TRBJ2-1; 7 nucleotides match TRBD2. This clonotype was sampled from a woman aged 60 to 75 in good health. Sequencing used blood. CDR3 nucleotide sequence: TGTGCCCCCCGTGTTGCGGGAGATGAGCAGTTCTTC. It is translated as CAPRVAGDEQFF.